The next 4 T cell receptor beta chains were all read from a single sample in a study of blood T cell repertoires in COVID-19. Sequenced by immunoSEQ multiplex PCR; TCRdb stores in-frame clones only, minus some. The sample contains around 250,000 clones, about 89% of which appear only once. The source material was PBMCs or T cells enriched from blood (not recorded which). The origin of the receptors is a woman between 25 and 40 years old who had recovered from COVID-19.

This clone was recorded once. The rearrangement joins TRBV9 to TRBJ2-1, with 9 bases aligning to TRBD1. This CDR3 is built from 15 residues. CDR1 and CDR2 (germline): SGDLS, YYNGEE. V shed 3 bases, J shed 9 bases, and the junction held 10 bases outside the gene matches. DNA of the CDR3: TGTGCCAGCAGCGCAACGGACAGGGGAGGAATTGAGCAGTTCTTC. It yields the protein CASSATDRGGIEQFF.

This chain links TRBV7-2 with TRBJ2-7, with D hard to call. Trimming left V 0 bases short and J 0 bases short, with 12 bases between. CDR1 and CDR2 from the germline V gene are SGHTA and FQGNSA. The CDR3 length is 16 residues. DNA of the CDR3: TGTGCCAGCAGCTTAGCGGGCCTGACGAGCTCCTACGAGCAGTACTTC. As protein: CASSLAGLTSSYEQYF.

The rearrangement links TRBV7-2 to TRBJ2-4; 8 nucleotides agree with TRBD1. V lost 5 bases and J lost 5; bases outside the gene matches: 2. This CDR3 is 13 amino acids long. Looked up from germline, CDR1 is SGHTA and CDR2 is FQGNSA. The CDR3 protein is CASSRTGQNIQYF. CDR3 nucleotide sequence: TGTGCCAGCAGCCGGACAGGGCAAAACATTCAGTACTTC.

The gene calls are TRBV11-3 and TRBJ2-1; 11 bases fit TRBD2. Losses at the gene ends were 8 bases for V and 7 bases for J; bases not matched to a gene: 7. The germline V gene encodes CDR1 SGHNT and CDR2 YENEEA. The CDR3 covers 14 residues. The CDR3 is CASSETSGMNEQFF. CDR3 nucleotide sequence: TGTGCCAGCTCAGAGACTAGCGGGATGAATGAGCAGTTCTTC.